A selection of T cell receptor beta chains follows, all from one sample in a study of Ad26.COV2.S vaccination and SARS-CoV-2 variants. Method: immunoSEQ multiplex PCR; TCRdb's copy keeps in-frame clones and lacks some. Among 350,000 to 500,000 clones, roughly 90% were seen once, and the ten largest hold about 12%. The sample consisted of peripheral blood, taken in a trial of Ad26.COV2.S vaccine versus placebo. The receptor source for this set is a person between 18 and 59 years old who received the Ad26.COV2.S COVID-19 vaccine or a placebo. CDR3s include the opening cysteine and the closing phenylalanine or tryptophan. Fields, in order: V gene, J gene, clone size, D gene, CDR3 protein, CDR3 DNA. A D gene is named only where the DNA matches it firmly. Clone size is stated in some rows and not others, as once, few, many or a class when expanded.

V gene: TRBV7-6; J gene: TRBJ2-7; clone size: NA; D gene: NA; CDR3 protein: CASSLGAAPGGFEQYF; CDR3 DNA: TGTGCCAGCAGCTTAGGAGCCGCCCCAGGCGGGTTCGAGCAGTACTTC
V gene: TRBV6-2/TRBV6-3; J gene: TRBJ2-1; clone size: NA; D gene: NA; CDR3 protein: CASSESRGEQFF; CDR3 DNA: TGTGCCAGCAGCGAGTCGCGGGGTGAGCAGTTCTTC
V gene: TRBV9; J gene: TRBJ2-5; clone size: few; D gene: TRBD2; CDR3 protein: CASSGTLAAQETQYF; CDR3 DNA: TGTGCCAGCAGCGGAACCCTAGCGGCCCAAGAGACCCAGTACTTC
V gene: TRBV24-1; J gene: TRBJ2-7; clone size: NA; D gene: TRBD1; CDR3 protein: CATSGTGGNAYEQYF; CDR3 DNA: TGTGCCACCAGTGGCACAGGGGGGAATGCCTACGAGCAGTACTTC
V gene: TRBV7-8; J gene: TRBJ2-7; clone size: once; D gene: TRBD1; CDR3 protein: CASSQRQGYEQYF; CDR3 DNA: TGTGCCAGCAGTCAGCGACAGGGCTACGAGCAGTACTTC
V gene: TRBV6-2/TRBV6-3; J gene: TRBJ2-1; clone size: NA; D gene: NA; CDR3 protein: CASSKQNLGGGYNEQFF; CDR3 DNA: TGTGCCAGCAGCAAACAGAACCTGGGAGGTGGCTACAATGAGCAGTTCTTC
V gene: TRBV7-3; J gene: TRBJ2-1; clone size: NA; D gene: TRBD2; CDR3 protein: CASSSGLAGSEQFF; CDR3 DNA: TGTGCCAGCAGCTCAGGACTAGCGGGTAGTGAGCAGTTCTTC
V gene: TRBV30; J gene: TRBJ2-7; clone size: NA; D gene: NA; CDR3 protein: CAWSVWERVDEQYF; CDR3 DNA: TGTGCCTGGAGTGTATGGGAACGCGTCGACGAGCAGTACTTC
V gene: TRBV7-9; J gene: TRBJ1-1; clone size: NA; D gene: NA; CDR3 protein: CASTQWGDPEAFF; CDR3 DNA: TGTGCCAGCACCCAATGGGGGGACCCTGAAGCTTTCTTT
V gene: TRBV5-6; J gene: TRBJ2-5; clone size: NA; D gene: TRBD1; CDR3 protein: CASKSLGQGQETQYF; CDR3 DNA: TGTGCCAGCAAATCCCTGGGACAGGGTCAAGAGACCCAGTACTTC
V gene: TRBV9; J gene: TRBJ2-1; clone size: NA; D gene: TRBD2; CDR3 protein: CASSVALEGAGNEQFF; CDR3 DNA: TGTGCCAGCAGCGTAGCTTTGGAGGGAGCGGGGAATGAGCAGTTCTTC
V gene: TRBV28; J gene: TRBJ1-5; clone size: NA; D gene: NA; CDR3 protein: CASSLWLGQGSNQPQHF; CDR3 DNA: TGTGCCAGCAGTTTATGGTTGGGACAAGGAAGCAATCAGCCCCAGCATTTT
V gene: TRBV9; J gene: TRBJ2-1; clone size: NA; D gene: TRBD2; CDR3 protein: CASSVWGGRALNEQFF; CDR3 DNA: TGTGCCAGCAGCGTATGGGGCGGGAGGGCCCTCAATGAGCAGTTCTTC
V gene: TRBV3-1/TRBV3-2; J gene: TRBJ1-1; clone size: NA; D gene: TRBD1; CDR3 protein: CASSQGTGGSSTEAFF; CDR3 DNA: TGTGCCAGCAGCCAAGGGACAGGGGGCAGTAGCACTGAAGCTTTCTTT
V gene: TRBV5-1; J gene: TRBJ1-1; clone size: NA; D gene: NA; CDR3 protein: CASSPGAAPSTEAFF; CDR3 DNA: TGCGCCAGCAGCCCGGGGGCCGCCCCAAGCACTGAAGCTTTCTTT
V gene: TRBV3-1/TRBV3-2; J gene: TRBJ2-1; clone size: NA; D gene: NA; CDR3 protein: CASSQEVRQFF; CDR3 DNA: TGTGCCAGCAGCCAAGAGGTTAGGCAGTTCTTC
V gene: TRBV7-2; J gene: TRBJ2-2; clone size: NA; D gene: TRBD2; CDR3 protein: CASSFPAGDANTGELFF; CDR3 DNA: TGTGCCAGCAGCTTCCCAGCGGGAGACGCGAACACCGGGGAGCTGTTTTTT
V gene: TRBV19; J gene: TRBJ2-2; clone size: NA; D gene: TRBD2; CDR3 protein: CASIGTSGSVRTGELFF; CDR3 DNA: TGTGCCAGCATCGGGACTAGCGGGAGTGTTAGGACCGGGGAGCTGTTTTTT
V gene: TRBV11-3; J gene: TRBJ2-1; clone size: NA; D gene: TRBD2; CDR3 protein: CASSPGTSNEQFF; CDR3 DNA: TGTGCCAGCAGCCCCGGGACTAGCAATGAGCAGTTCTTC
V gene: TRBV7-9; J gene: TRBJ2-1; clone size: NA; D gene: TRBD2; CDR3 protein: CASSRRTSGPQGNEQFF; CDR3 DNA: TGTGCCAGCAGTCGCCGGACTAGCGGGCCACAAGGGAATGAGCAGTTCTTC
V gene: TRBV2; J gene: TRBJ2-3; clone size: NA; D gene: NA; CDR3 protein: CASSEGLRTDTQYF; CDR3 DNA: TGTGCCAGCAGTGAGGGACTCCGCACAGATACGCAGTATTTT
V gene: TRBV5-1; J gene: TRBJ2-3; clone size: NA; D gene: NA; CDR3 protein: CASSLVAPDTQYF; CDR3 DNA: TGCGCCAGCAGCTTGGTGGCACCAGATACGCAGTATTTT
V gene: TRBV5-1; J gene: TRBJ2-5; clone size: NA; D gene: NA; CDR3 protein: CASSLDVGETQYF; CDR3 DNA: TGCGCCAGCAGCTTGGACGTCGGAGAGACCCAGTACTTC
V gene: TRBV7-2; J gene: TRBJ1-1; clone size: NA; D gene: NA; CDR3 protein: CASSDTGQSRNTEAFF; CDR3 DNA: TGTGCCAGCAGCGACACAGGGCAGAGTCGGAACACTGAAGCTTTCTTT
V gene: TRBV5-1; J gene: TRBJ2-7; clone size: NA; D gene: NA; CDR3 protein: CASSLAVGSPSYEQYF; CDR3 DNA: TGCGCCAGCAGCTTGGCCGTCGGCTCACCTTCCTACGAGCAGTACTTC
V gene: TRBV4-1; J gene: TRBJ2-1; clone size: NA; D gene: NA; CDR3 protein: CASSQAQYNEQFF; CDR3 DNA: TGCGCCAGCAGCCAAGCGCAGTACAATGAGCAGTTCTTC
V gene: TRBV2; J gene: TRBJ2-4; clone size: NA; D gene: TRBD2; CDR3 protein: CASSERGGLAKNIQYF; CDR3 DNA: TGTGCCAGCAGTGAACGGGGGGGACTAGCCAAAAACATTCAGTACTTC
V gene: TRBV5-1; J gene: TRBJ2-7; clone size: NA; D gene: TRBD1; CDR3 protein: CASSLDPATGVEQYF; CDR3 DNA: TGCGCCAGCAGCTTGGACCCCGCTACAGGGGTCGAGCAGTACTTC
V gene: TRBV2; J gene: TRBJ2-7; clone size: NA; D gene: NA; CDR3 protein: CASRSRNEQYF; CDR3 DNA: TGTGCCAGCAGGTCCCGGAACGAGCAGTACTTC
V gene: TRBV18; J gene: TRBJ1-2; clone size: NA; D gene: TRBD1; CDR3 protein: CASSLRTGGDYGYTF; CDR3 DNA: TGTGCCAGCTCACTACGGACAGGGGGCGACTATGGCTACACCTTC
V gene: TRBV18; J gene: TRBJ2-5; clone size: once; D gene: NA; CDR3 protein: CASSPRTAKQETQYF; CDR3 DNA: TGTGCCAGCTCACCAAGGACAGCTAAACAAGAGACCCAGTACTTC
V gene: TRBV4-3; J gene: TRBJ2-1; clone size: NA; D gene: NA; CDR3 protein: CASSPEGAGSSYNEQFF; CDR3 DNA: TGCGCCAGCAGCCCCGAAGGGGCAGGGAGCTCCTACAATGAGCAGTTCTTC
V gene: TRBV3-1/TRBV3-2; J gene: TRBJ1-4; clone size: once; D gene: NA; CDR3 protein: CASSQDGETGGEKLFF; CDR3 DNA: TGTGCCAGCAGCCAAGATGGGGAGACAGGTGGTGAAAAACTGTTTTTT
V gene: TRBV12-3/TRBV12-4; J gene: TRBJ2-3; clone size: NA; D gene: NA; CDR3 protein: CASSLGLGDTQYF; CDR3 DNA: TGTGCCAGCAGTTTAGGGTTAGGAGATACGCAGTATTTT
V gene: TRBV27; J gene: TRBJ1-5; clone size: NA; D gene: NA; CDR3 protein: CASSFMSGRNQPQHF; CDR3 DNA: TGTGCCAGCAGTTTTATGTCGGGGCGCAATCAGCCCCAGCATTTT
V gene: TRBV19; J gene: TRBJ2-2; clone size: NA; D gene: NA; CDR3 protein: CASSRTNSDANTGELFF; CDR3 DNA: TGTGCCAGTAGCCGCACGAACAGCGACGCGAACACCGGGGAGCTGTTTTTT
V gene: TRBV4-2; J gene: TRBJ2-7; clone size: NA; D gene: TRBD2; CDR3 protein: CASSHQLGREKAHYEQYF; CDR3 DNA: TGTGCCAGCAGCCATCAACTTGGGCGGGAGAAAGCCCACTACGAGCAGTACTTC
V gene: TRBV7-2; J gene: TRBJ2-7; clone size: NA; D gene: NA; CDR3 protein: CASSLAAVEQYF; CDR3 DNA: TGTGCCAGCAGCTTAGCGGCTGTCGAGCAGTACTTC